A single sample is the source of the 7 T cell receptor beta chains below, sequenced in a study of T cell repertoires in cytomegalovirus infection. Via MiXCR, TCRdb re-called the reads, giving one row per CDR3 protein. The repertoire holds about 890,000 distinct CDR3 sequences, 30% to 40% seen once, with roughly 12% in the top ten. For these TCRs, the target antigens are not known. Sample: cultured CD8+ T cells from PBMCs, taken from culture after CMV antigen stimulation. The receptors stem from a human donor in good health (CMV status not recorded). Some clones in this sample may be carry-over from other donors' samples.

This chain joins TRBV7-6 and TRBJ2-1; a weak D match, TRBD2 (7 bases). Germline CDR1 is SGHVS and CDR2 is FNYEAQ. The CDR3 contains 16 residues. Trimming cost V 5 bases and J 8 bases, with 22 bases left between them. In DNA form, the CDR3 reads TGTGCCAGCAGCCTAAGGAAGGGGGGGCGCGCGGATGAGCAGTTCTTC. Translated, it gives CASSLRKGGRADEQFF.

This clonotype came up many times. The V and J genes are TRBV7-8 and TRBJ2-3; D is uncertain. Trimming removed 2 bases at V and 0 bases at J, with 12 bases between. This CDR3 has 16 amino acids. Germline CDR1 and CDR2: SGHVS and FQNEAQ. Here the CDR3 reads CASSLFHSLSTDTQYF. DNA of the CDR3: TGTGCCAGCAGCTTATTTCACAGCCTTAGCACAGATACGCAGTATTTT.

The chain has TRBV12-3 or TRBV12-4 and TRBJ2-7, with TRBD2 as a possible D gene (5 bases). The CDR3 spans 12 residues. V was shortened by 3 bases and J by 9 bases, with 12 bases between the two germline ends. This chain's CDR3 is CASSFGGNVQYV. In nucleotides, the CDR3 is TGTGCCAGCAGTTTCGGAGGAAACGTGCAGTACGTC.

V is TRBV7-9 and J is TRBJ2-3; the match to TRBD2 covers 10 bases. This CDR3 contains 17 residues. The V segment lost 6 bases and the J segment 2 bases; nucleotides outside the gene matches: 11. Germline assignment: CDR1 SEHNR and CDR2 FQNEAQ (reference sequence). CDR3 DNA: TGTGCCAGCAGTCTTCCCTCTAGCGGGGGCCTCACAGATACGCAGTATTTT. Its protein is CASSLPSSGGLTDTQYF.

There are a few counts of this clonotype. The chain employs TRBV6-1 and TRBJ2-7, with 9 bases that match TRBD1. Germline assignment: CDR1 MNHNS and CDR2 SASEGT. Trimming took 6 bases from V and 2 from J; bases not matched to a gene: 2. This CDR3 is 13 amino acids long. In nucleotides, the CDR3 is TGTGCCAGCAGGGGACAGGGCACCTACGAGCAGTACTTC. It encodes CASRGQGTYEQYF.

V and J are TRBV19 and TRBJ2-3; TRBD1 matches 7 bases. J gave up 0 bases and V 4 bases, and 10 bases lay outside the gene matches. This CDR3 contains 17 residues. The V gene's germline CDR1 is LNHDA and CDR2 SQIVND (reference sequence). The CDR3 sequence is CASSKLPGTASTDTQYF. In DNA form, the CDR3 reads TGTGCCAGTAGTAAGCTCCCCGGGACAGCTAGCACAGATACGCAGTATTTT.

The chain combines TRBV28 with TRBJ2-1; TRBD2 matches at 7 bases. V shed 10 bases, J shed 9 bases, and the junction held 18 bases outside the gene matches. The CDR3 is 15 residues long. CDR1 and CDR2 from the germline V gene are MDHEN and SYDVKM. CDR3 region: CATLRGGGRTGEQFF. DNA of the CDR3: TGTGCCACCCTTCGTGGGGGAGGGCGAACCGGTGAGCAGTTCTTC.